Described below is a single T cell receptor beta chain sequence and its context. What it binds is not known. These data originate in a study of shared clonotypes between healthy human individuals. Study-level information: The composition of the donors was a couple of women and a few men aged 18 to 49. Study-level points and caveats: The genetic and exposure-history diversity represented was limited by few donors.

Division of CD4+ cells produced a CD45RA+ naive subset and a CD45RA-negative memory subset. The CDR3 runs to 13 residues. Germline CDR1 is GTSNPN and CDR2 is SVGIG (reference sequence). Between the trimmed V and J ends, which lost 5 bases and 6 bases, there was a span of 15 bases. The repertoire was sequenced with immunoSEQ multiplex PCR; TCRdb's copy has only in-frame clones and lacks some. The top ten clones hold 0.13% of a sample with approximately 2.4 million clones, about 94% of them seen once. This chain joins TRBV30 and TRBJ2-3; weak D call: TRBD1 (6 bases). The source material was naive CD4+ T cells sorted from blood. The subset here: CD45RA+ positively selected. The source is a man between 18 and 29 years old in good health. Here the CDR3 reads CAWALGHFDTQYF. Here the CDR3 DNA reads TGTGCCTGGGCTTTGGGACATTTCGATACGCAGTATTTT.